The entry that follows covers one T cell receptor (beta chain) sequence. This clone was seen a single time. Its recognized antigen is unknown. Nothing much larger sits one base from this clone, and base qualities are not available. Participants in the prospective study were aged roughly 18 to 95 years, lived in 20 to 25 United States geographic areas, and enrolled through a virtual design. In the prospective study, cohorts were assigned on the basis of participant-reported clinical history obtained from a screening survey and a study questionnaire. ImmuneRACE Cohort 3 recovered participants were defined by two consecutive negative NP/OP PCR tests, healthcare professional clearance, or symptom resolution. Mobile phlebotomists in the prospective study collected whole blood, serum and a nasopharyngeal or oropharyngeal swab from every participant. Prospective study participants could optionally give additional blood draws and questionnaires over an approximately 2-month period. Before DNA extraction, prospective study blood samples were shipped either frozen or at room temperature.

TCRbeta CDR3 regions were amplified from genomic DNA by means of the immunoSEQ Assay, a bias-controlled multiplex PCR. In the original analysis: The number of nucleated cells in each sample was estimated by amplification of reference gene primers within the assay. Sequence reads were collapsed and filtered to measure the absolute abundance of every unique TCRbeta CDR3 rearrangement. Productive Simpson clonality was computed per sample as the square root of Simpson's diversity index over productive rearrangements. TCRdb limited this immuneACCESS table to in-frame rearrangements with V and J called. A share of clones is missing; checked studies link under half to unresolved V genes, and the rest is unexplained. The V and J calls and the clone size are those of that table, but D and trimming were determined from the DNA. The sample contains about 170,000 clones, 80% to 90% of them found a single time. 15% of the sample is in the top ten clones.

Compared with germline, V lacks 5 bases and J lacks 6 bases; bases without a gene match: 11. Looking up the germline V gene yields CDR1 SGHDT and CDR2 YYEEEE. From the cysteine through the phenylalanine, the CDR3 covers 15 amino acids. Kept here is only the CDR3 DNA, which spans 45 bases and is read in frame from base 1. This record belongs to a study of blood T cell repertoires in COVID-19 (dated by TCRdb to the early 2020s). Turning to the overall study: Collaborator samples came from the United States, Italy and Spain and covered acute and convalescent phases of COVID-19. The prospective study material was composed of cDNA or gDNA derived from T cells, B-cell-depleted T cells, or PBMCs. Subjects who had been exposed to COVID-19, were actively infected with it, or had recovered from it provided the deeply sampled blood TCRbeta repertoires that made up the dataset. The repertoires were released in a freely available public database intended as a resource for research on the immune response to SARS-CoV-2. Samples were obtained from the ongoing ImmuneRACE study (first 160 participants) and from over a thousand subjects provided by 6 global collaborators. Sample metadata almost always included a de-identified subject ID, COVID-19 status, age in years and sex. HLA class I and class II types, where available, came from metadata supplied by the sample provider rather than from assay-based typing.

The paper's findings and limits, for the study overall: How much clinical and demographic metadata was included differed by source and by participant, and the metadata was provided uncurated.

The sequenced sample was PBMCs or T cells enriched from blood (not recorded which). The TCR originated in a man aged 50-60 years who had recovered from COVID-19. The chain is made from TRBV5-6 and TRBJ1-1, with TRBD1 identical over 9 junction bases. The CDR3 protein: CASSSPGQGVAEAFF. The base sequence is TGTGCCAGCAGTTCTCCGGGACAGGGAGTGGCTGAAGCTTTCTTT.